This T cell receptor (beta chain) was obtained from a study of OX40 agonist ivuxolimab in advanced cancers. Trimming took off 5 bases at V and 0 bases at J, with 16 bases between the two ends. Germline-derived CDR1 and CDR2 are SGHAT and FQNNGV. The CDR3 length is 16 residues. The method was immunoSEQ multiplex PCR; TCRdb's version includes in-frame clones alone and lacks a portion of them. The sample yields tens of thousands of clones, about 80% seen once. The starting material was CD4+ or CD8+ T cells sorted from blood, obtained in a trial of the OX40 agonist ivuxolimab. This TCR was recovered from an adult with an advanced solid tumor such as melanoma, head and neck, liver or kidney cancer. The chain combines TRBV11-2 with TRBJ1-1; TRBD1 is a possible D gene (6 bases). The CDR3 DNA is TGTGCCAGCAGCCGGGACATAGGGTTAGTGAACACTGAAGCTTTCTTT. Its protein product is CASSRDIGLVNTEAFF.